This TCR beta chain was sequenced in a study of T cells in Graves' hyperthyroidism and ophthalmopathy. In the study overall: Pretreatment peripheral blood was obtained at initial diagnosis.

A remark on this clonotype: Antigen unknown.

Researchers took RNA transcripts and amplified the TCR beta CDR3 regions from them. HTBI primers were the set used in a first-round RT-PCR of the TCR CDR3. TCRdb ran MiXCR on the multiplex PCR reads and lists one entry per CDR3 protein. Here the sample spans some 300,000 distinct CDR3 sequences, about 19% being singletons. Study-wide results and caveats: Ophthalmopathy was distinguished from stable hyperthyroidism by 13 V-J signatures. Ophthalmopathy got predicted by the model a median roughly six months before its onset.

The germline CDR1 and CDR2 sequences are ENHRY and SYGVKD. The V gene lost 10 bases and the J gene lost 2 bases, with 15 bases spanning the gap. The CDR3 totals 14 residues. This chain connects TRBV10-3 to TRBJ1-5; D gene ambiguous. This receptor was identified in a man aged 50-60 years with Graves' ophthalmopathy. What was sequenced was blood. CDR3 nucleotide sequence: TGTGCCACCTGGGGTGGGAGGGGCAATCAGCCCCAGCATTTT. It encodes CATWGGRGNQPQHF.